The 7 T cell receptor beta chains below all came from one sample that was sequenced in a study of T cell responses to AZD1222 COVID-19 vaccine. The table came from immunoSEQ multiplex PCR; TCRdb's copy has only in-frame clones and leaves some out. The data show 140,000 or so clones, with under 95% seen just once and about 2.1% held by the top ten. The source material was peripheral blood, sampled on day 0 of AZD1222 vaccination. The receptor source for this set is an adult in good health.

This clone appeared a single time. The chain is built from TRBV27 and TRBJ1-5; D is undetermined. The CDR3 runs 11 residues. Germline lookup yields CDR1 MNHEY and CDR2 SMNVEV (reference sequence). V was pared by 7 bases and J by 11 bases, with 12 bases between. CDR3 sequence reads: CASTLPESQHF. The CDR3 DNA reads as TGTGCCAGCACCCTCCCGGAGTCCCAGCATTTT.

This chain links TRBV28 with TRBJ2-7, with D unresolved. CDR1 and CDR2 from the germline V gene are MDHEN and SYDVKM. Trimming took off 3 bases at V and 0 bases at J, with 15 bases between the two ends. This CDR3 comprises 16 residues. DNA for the CDR3: TGTGCCAGCAGTTTTGTCCCGGGTCTGAGCTCCTACGAGCAGTACTTC. Translating gives CASSFVPGLSSYEQYF.

The rearrangement uses TRBV19 and TRBJ1-6; D unresolved. Germline lookup yields CDR1 LNHDA and CDR2 SQIVND (reference sequence). Trimming pared 7 bases from V and 10 bases from J, leaving 14 bases between. The CDR3 spans 13 residues. The CDR3: CASTLGGGSPLHF. The CDR3, as DNA: TGTGCCAGTACCTTGGGAGGTGGGTCACCCCTCCACTTT.

The V call is TRBV7-2, the J call TRBJ2-3; D call uncertain. CDR1 SGHTA and CDR2 FQGNSA come from the germline V gene. Trimming took off 8 bases at V and 4 bases at J, with 13 bases between the two ends. This CDR3 is 13 amino acids long. CDR3 DNA sequence: TGTGCCAGCGTTCCTGATAGGGCAGATACGCAGTATTTT. This gives the protein CASVPDRADTQYF.

This chain joins TRBV10-3 and TRBJ2-3, with 8 nucleotides matching TRBD1. The CDR3 consists of 14 residues. J gave up 6 bases and V 3 bases, and 5 bases lay outside the gene matches. Looked up from germline, CDR1 is ENHRY and CDR2 is SYGVKD. The CDR3 reads CAISDGQGTDTQYF. CDR3 nucleotides: TGTGCCATCAGTGACGGACAGGGTACCGATACGCAGTATTTT.

The rearrangement joins TRBV10-1 to TRBJ2-5, with 7 bases fitting TRBD1. There are 12 residues in the CDR3. Germline CDR1 and CDR2: WNHNN and SYGVQD (reference sequence). V dropped 8 bases and J dropped 7; count of bases not matched to a gene: 7. As DNA, the CDR3 is TGCGCCAGCGAAGGGGGCGGCGGGACCCAGTACTTC. Translation gives CASEGGGGTQYF.

The chain is built from TRBV23-1 and TRBJ1-4, with D perhaps matching TRBD1 (5 bases). TRBV23-1 is labeled an ORF, and its function is uncertain. This CDR3 contains 14 residues. The V and J ends lost 3 bases and 8 bases respectively, with 13 bases between them. The CDR3 DNA reads TGCGCCAGCAGTCAGGGCAGGGTCCAAGAAAAACTGTTTTTT. Its protein is CASSQGRVQEKLFF.